The entry below describes one T cell receptor (beta chain). This sample was included in a study of T cell responses to AZD1222 COVID-19 vaccine. Germline V gives CDR1 LGHDT, CDR2 YNNKEL (reference sequence). The V end was cut by 10 bases, the J end by 5 bases, with 14 bases between. The CDR3 runs 12 residues. The protocol was immunoSEQ multiplex PCR, while the TCRdb copy is restricted to in-frame clones and leaves out a portion. The sample includes tens of thousands of clones, roughly 88% seen only once; the top ten take 20%. The V and J genes are TRBV3-1 (or the pseudogene TRBV3-2) and TRBJ2-5; D possibly matches TRBD1 or TRBD2 (5 bases each). The receptor was isolated from an adult in good health. The starting material was peripheral blood, obtained on day 0 of AZD1222 vaccination. CDR3: CATSEGPETQYF. CDR3 nucleotides: TGTGCCACGTCTGAGGGGCCGGAGACCCAGTACTTC.